These 11 T cell receptor beta chains were all obtained from the same sample, sequenced in a study of Graves' ophthalmopathy and Graves' hyperthyroidism. Using RNA transcripts, the TCR beta CDR3 regions were amplified. First-round RT-PCR with HTBI primers preceded a second-round multiplex PCR. From the multiplex PCR reads, TCRdb called clonotypes with MiXCR, one entry per CDR3 protein. Found here are over a million distinct CDR3 sequences, about 38% of them singletons; the top ten hold approximately 10%. Sequenced material: peripheral blood or thyroid tissue (not recorded which). These receptors all stem from an adult man with Graves' hyperthyroidism.

This chain links TRBV7-2 with TRBJ1-2; TRBD1 is a possible D gene (5 bases). Germline V gives CDR1 SGHTA, CDR2 FQGNSA. This CDR3 is 14 amino acids long. V lost 2 bases, J lost 7 bases, and 14 bases lay in between. This chain's CDR3 is CASSLLRGGAGYTF. The CDR3 DNA sequence: TGTGCCAGCAGCTTATTAAGGGGCGGTGCTGGCTACACCTTC.

The chain employs TRBV19 and TRBJ1-1; 8 nucleotides agree with TRBD1. The CDR3 is 15 amino acids. V dropped 5 bases and J dropped 1; count of bases not matched to a gene: 6. Germline-derived CDR1 and CDR2 are LNHDA and SQIVND (reference sequence). CDR3: CASSSTGTGNTEAFF. The CDR3 DNA sequence: TGTGCCAGTAGTTCTACCGGGACAGGGAACACTGAAGCTTTCTTT.

In this sample, this clonotype turned up many times. Mismatch with germline at one junction end may stem from a read error. The chain employs TRBV7-2 and TRBJ1-3; D uncertain. The germline CDR1 and CDR2 sequences are SGHTA and FQGNSA. The CDR3 has 14 residues. The CDR3 nucleotides are TGTGCCAGCAGCCGGGGAGGTGCTGGAAACACCACATATTTT. It translates to CASSRGGAGNTTYF.

The chain uses TRBV7-2 and TRBJ2-7, with a weak D call TRBD1 (6 bases). The better agreement between TRBJ2-1 and the DNA end casts doubt on the J call. The CDR3 contains 12 residues. CDR1 is SGHTA and CDR2 is FQGNSA in the germline V gene. In nucleotides, the CDR3 is TGTGCCAGCAGCTTCTTGGGGACAGAGCAGTTCTTC. Amino acid sequence: CASSFLGTEQFF.

The chain uses TRBV7-8 and TRBJ2-7; 8 bases agree with TRBD2. This CDR3 is built from 15 residues. The ends lost 5 bases at V and 5 bases at J; junction bases unmatched: 11. Germline assignment: CDR1 SGHVS and CDR2 FQNEAQ. Written as DNA, the CDR3 is TGTGCCAGCAGCCACTATGGGCAGCGGGGGCACGAGCAGTACTTC. This encodes CASSHYGQRGHEQYF.

This clonotype was detected a few times. The CDR3 loop reads CASSRKTSGIQETQYF. CDR3 nucleotides: TGTGCCAGCAGTCGGAAAACTAGCGGAATACAAGAGACCCAGTACTTC. The chain uses TRBV6-6 and TRBJ2-5, with 8 nucleotides matching TRBD2. V gave up 5 bases and J gave up 2 bases; unmatched junction bases: 10. Germline CDR1 and CDR2: MNHNY and SVGAGI (reference sequence). The CDR3 extends over 16 amino acids.

To note about this clonotype: This clone may be a read error of a much larger clone one base away. The genes are TRBV6-6 and TRBJ1-2; 9 nucleotides line up with TRBD1. V was pared by 6 bases and J by 8 bases, with 7 bases of the junction left unmatched. Germline V gives CDR1 MNHNY, CDR2 SVGAGI (reference sequence). The CDR3 length is 13 residues. CDR3 sequence reads: CASSTQGAWGYTF. The CDR3 coding sequence is TGTGCCAGCAGCACACAGGGGGCCTGGGGCTACACCTTC.

This clonotype was observed a few times. The rearrangement links TRBV19 to TRBJ1-1; 8 positions match TRBD1. V shed 4 bases, J shed 8 bases, and the junction held 6 bases outside the gene matches. Germline V gene data show CDR1 as LNHDA and CDR2 as SQIVND (reference sequence). This CDR3 contains 13 residues. The CDR3 DNA sequence: TGTGCCAGTAGTACGGGACAGGTGGCGGAAGCTTTCTTT. It yields the protein CASSTGQVAEAFF.

Ten or more counts support this clonotype. The CDR3 bases are TGTGCCAGCAGCCAACAAGTGGGGGGGCCCTACGAGCAGTACTTC. It translates to CASSQQVGGPYEQYF. J is TRBJ2-7 and V is TRBV3-1, with D tentatively TRBD2 (7 bases). The germline CDR1 and CDR2 sequences are LGHDT and YNNKEL (reference sequence). The CDR3 length is 15 residues. With 2 bases removed from V and 2 bases from J, the gap between germline ends came to 13 bases.

The chain links TRBV13 to TRBJ1-2, with 9 bases identical to TRBD1. The CDR3 has 16 amino acids. V dropped 5 bases and J dropped 4; count of bases not matched to a gene: 11. The germline CDR1 and CDR2 sequences are PRHDT and FYEKMQ (reference sequence). The CDR3 is CASSKPQGAHGYGYTF. The CDR3 DNA is TGTGCCAGCAGCAAACCACAGGGGGCGCACGGCTATGGCTACACCTTC. The full variable domain, completed using reference TRBV13 and TRBJ1-2, is AAGVIQSPRHLIKEKRETATLKCYPIPRHDTVYWYQQGPGQDPQFLISFYEKMQSDKGSIPDRFSAQQFSDYHSELNMSSLELGDSALYFCASSKPQGAHGYGYTFGSGTRLTVV.

In its sample, this clonotype was seen many times. V is TRBV5-1 and J is TRBJ1-1, with a possible D match to TRBD1 (6 bases). The CDR3 contains 14 residues. The V end was cut by 5 bases, the J end by 0 bases, with 11 bases between. Per germline, CDR1 SGHRS and CDR2 YFSETQ. The CDR3, as DNA: TGCGCCAGCAGTTCCAGGGGCCTGAACACTGAAGCTTTCTTT. Protein sequence: CASSSRGLNTEAFF.